Following are 15 T cell receptor beta chains from one sample sequenced in a study of blood T cell repertoires in COVID-19. Only in-frame clones appear in the TCRdb table, and some are missing; sequencing was by immunoSEQ multiplex PCR. The sample has roughly 290,000 clones; about 90% are singletons. Material: peripheral blood. The receptors shown here come from a woman between 50 and 59 years old who had recovered from COVID-19.

The chain recombines TRBV6-5 with TRBJ1-4, with 7 bases fitting TRBD1. V dropped 6 bases and J dropped 3; count of bases not matched to a gene: 4. This CDR3 region has 14 residues. Per the germline V gene, CDR1 is MNHEY and CDR2 is SVGAGI. The CDR3 nucleotides are TGTGCCAGCAGCCGCGGGACAGCTAATGAAAAACTGTTTTTT. Encoded protein: CASSRGTANEKLFF.

The rearrangement joins TRBV5-4 to TRBJ2-7, with TRBD1 matching 12 bases. Germline trimming cut 0 bases from V and 5 bases from J; bases unmatched to any gene: 9. The germline gives CDR1 SGHNT, CDR2 YYREEE (reference sequence). CDR3 length: 17 residues. The DNA of the CDR3 is TGTGCCAGCAGCTTGGCGGGACAAGGGACAGGGGGCCACGAGCAGTACTTC. Amino acids: CASSLAGQGTGGHEQYF.

V and J are TRBV4-2 and TRBJ2-1; 10 nucleotides agree with TRBD2. The CDR3 runs 15 residues. V shed 4 bases, J shed 0 bases, and the junction held 0 bases outside the gene matches. Germline values: CDR1 LGHNA, CDR2 YNFKEQ. CDR3 amino acids: CASSPSGSSYNEQFF. The CDR3, as DNA: TGTGCCAGCAGCCCTAGCGGGAGCTCCTACAATGAGCAGTTCTTC.

This clone has only a few counts. V is TRBV5-6 and J is TRBJ1-1; TRBD1 matches 8 bases. Trimming cost V 2 bases and J 1 base; bases outside gene matches: 7. Germline V CDR1 and CDR2: SGHDT, YYEEEE. The CDR3 totals 16 residues. The CDR3: CASSLLGQGQNTEAFF. The CDR3 nucleotides read TGTGCCAGCAGCTTACTAGGACAGGGTCAGAACACTGAAGCTTTCTTT.

V and J are TRBV6-2 or TRBV6-3 and TRBJ2-1; 8 bases match TRBD2. The junction had 10 bases not matched to a gene; V was cut back by 0 bases and J by 3 bases. Germline V gene sequence: CDR1 MNHEY, CDR2 SVGEGT. This CDR3 spans 18 amino acids. The CDR3 sequence: CASSYSRGRFSFYNEQFF. DNA of the CDR3: TGTGCCAGCAGTTACTCGCGCGGGAGGTTCAGCTTCTACAATGAGCAGTTCTTC.

This sequence joins TRBV6-4 and TRBJ2-1, with TRBD2 matching 10 bases. The CDR3 sequence is 15 residues long. V shed 6 bases and J 4 bases; nucleotides not matched to a gene: 6. Looked up from germline, CDR1 is MRHNA and CDR2 is SNTAGT. The CDR3 reads CASSPGTSVYNEQFF. DNA of the CDR3: TGTGCCAGCAGCCCCGGGACTAGCGTGTACAATGAGCAGTTCTTC.

The chain links TRBV3-1 (or the pseudogene TRBV3-2) to TRBJ2-7, with TRBD2 matching 10 bases. With 2 bases clipped from V and 7 bases from J, the junction kept 8 bases outside the gene matches. The germline gives CDR1 LGHDT, CDR2 YNNKEL (reference sequence). This CDR3 has 15 residues. This chain's CDR3 is CASSQRSGGAGEQYF. CDR3 bases: TGTGCCAGCAGCCAACGGAGCGGGGGGGCGGGAGAGCAGTACTTC.

DNA of the CDR3: TGTGCCAGTAGTACCCCCGGGGGGAGACTCACTGAAGCTTTCTTT. Translation: CASSTPGGRLTEAFF. The chain is built from TRBV19 and TRBJ1-1, with D possibly matching TRBD1 (5 bases). Germline CDR1 is LNHDA and CDR2 is SQIVND (reference sequence). Deletions cut 4 bases from V and 4 bases from J, with 16 bases between. The CDR3 runs to 15 residues.

V is TRBV5-1 and J is TRBJ2-3, with 8 positions matching TRBD1. Germline V gene sequence: CDR1 SGHRS, CDR2 YFSETQ. The CDR3 consists of 13 residues. J lost 4 bases, V lost 5 bases, and 3 bases had no gene match. This CDR3 is CASRGTGPDTQYF. The CDR3, as DNA: TGCGCCAGCAGGGGGACAGGCCCAGATACGCAGTATTTT.

The V call is TRBV6-1, the J call TRBJ1-5; D possibly corresponds to TRBD1 (5 bases). V lost 2 bases and J lost 7, with 15 bases in between. The CDR3 contains 15 residues. Germline CDR1 MNHNS, CDR2 SASEGT. The CDR3 sequence is CASSEPQGFWQPQHF. Here the CDR3 DNA reads TGTGCCAGCAGTGAACCTCAGGGATTCTGGCAGCCCCAGCATTTT.

V and J are TRBV10-3 and TRBJ2-1; D perhaps matches TRBD1 (5 bases). This CDR3 region has 12 residues. The germline gives CDR1 ENHRY, CDR2 SYGVKD. V lost 9 bases and J lost 6, with 12 bases in between. Here the CDR3 reads CAIGQSSNEQFF. CDR3 coding DNA: TGTGCCATAGGACAAAGCAGCAATGAGCAGTTCTTC.

CDR3 sequence (DNA): TGCAGTGCCCCGATCAGAACTGAAGCTTTCTTT. Protein: CSAPIRTEAFF. This chain uses TRBV20-1 with TRBJ1-1; D is ambiguous. This CDR3 contains 11 residues. Trimming removed 6 bases from V and 5 bases from J, with 10 bases in between. The germline V gene encodes CDR1 DFQATT and CDR2 SNEGSKA (reference sequence).

As regards this clone: A read error may produce the germline difference seen at one junction end. The gene calls are TRBV20-1 and TRBJ2-5; D remains unclear. The CDR3 contains 10 residues. Per the germline V gene, CDR1 is DFQATT and CDR2 is SNEGSKA (reference sequence). CDR3 nucleotide sequence: TGCAATGCTACGCGGGAGACCCAGTACTTC. Protein: CNATRETQYF.

This rearrangement joins TRBV7-9 to TRBJ2-1, with 9 bases fitting TRBD2. Germline values: CDR1 SEHNR, CDR2 FQNEAQ (reference sequence). The CDR3 runs 16 residues. The ends lost 7 bases at V and 6 bases at J; junction bases unmatched: 13. The CDR3 sequence: CASTLGAGGPFNEQFF. For the CDR3, the DNA is TGTGCCAGCACCCTCGGGGCGGGAGGGCCTTTCAATGAGCAGTTCTTC.

This chain links TRBV4-3 with TRBJ1-2; D remains ambiguous. CDR1 and CDR2 (germline): LGHNA, YSLEER. V gave up 4 bases and J gave up 6 bases, with 30 bases separating them. The CDR3 contains 19 residues. DNA of the CDR3: TGCGCCAGCAGCCGATCAACCGGAACAGAGTCCCGCCTTAAGCATGGCTACACCTTC. The encoded protein is CASSRSTGTESRLKHGYTF.